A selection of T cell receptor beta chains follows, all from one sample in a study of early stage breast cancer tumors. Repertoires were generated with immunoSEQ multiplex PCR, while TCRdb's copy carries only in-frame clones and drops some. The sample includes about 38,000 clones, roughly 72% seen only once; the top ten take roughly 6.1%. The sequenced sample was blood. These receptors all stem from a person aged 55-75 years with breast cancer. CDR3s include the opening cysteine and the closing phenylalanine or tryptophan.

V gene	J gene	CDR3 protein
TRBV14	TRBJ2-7	CASSHRGGPDSYEQYF
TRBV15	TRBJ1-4	CATSNRDEKLFF
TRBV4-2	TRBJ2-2	CASSQDLTSTGELFF
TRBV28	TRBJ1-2	CASSWARYGYTF
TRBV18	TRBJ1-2	CASSPAIQGYHGYTF
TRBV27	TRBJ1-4	CASRAGQGLGGKLFF
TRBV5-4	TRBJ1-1	CASSLQWNTEAFF
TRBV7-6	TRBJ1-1	CASSLAPGGGGLTEAFF
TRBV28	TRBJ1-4	CASSPLWGADEKLFF
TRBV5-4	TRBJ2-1	CASSPGGVAGRGNEQFF
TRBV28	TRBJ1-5	CASSLLFFGRGDQPQHF
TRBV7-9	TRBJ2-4	CASSSDRGPDIQYF
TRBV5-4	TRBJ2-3	CASSTRTSGGLDTQYF
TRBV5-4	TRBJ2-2	CASSSGLGTGELFF
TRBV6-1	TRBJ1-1	CASGFGVEAFF
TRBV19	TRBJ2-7	CASSIVGDSAYEQYF
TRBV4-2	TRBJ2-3	CASSPKRSGWDTQYF
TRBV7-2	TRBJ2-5	CASSSRGYIQETQYF
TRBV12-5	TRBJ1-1	CASGQTTQTGGLTEAFF
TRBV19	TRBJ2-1	CASSIGGTFNEQFF
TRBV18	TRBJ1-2	CASSPPGSDGYTF
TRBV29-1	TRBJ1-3	CSVAAATGNTIYF
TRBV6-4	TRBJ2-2	CASSTMGDGTGELFF
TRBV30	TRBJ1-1	CATSDRGLTEAFF
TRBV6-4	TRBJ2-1	CASSETSEGEQFF
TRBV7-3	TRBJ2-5	CASSRGTQETQYF
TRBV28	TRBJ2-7	CASSGTSGRARVYEQYF